The source of this T cell receptor (beta chain) is a study of T cell repertoires in cytomegalovirus infection. A single record per CDR3 protein comes from TCRdb applying MiXCR to the reads. The table records fewer than 1,000,000 distinct CDR3 sequences, about a third of them present only once. CDR3 length: 18 amino acids. V trimming: 1 base; J trimming: 1 base; junction bases outside the gene matches: 8. Germline V gene data show CDR1 as MGHDK and CDR2 as SYGVNS. Details on this clonotype: Its antigen is still unknown.

The sample was cultured CD8+ T cells from PBMCs, taken from culture after CMV antigen stimulation. The chain recombines TRBV25-1 with TRBJ1-1; 11 positions agree with TRBD1. This sequence was found in a human donor in good health (CMV status not recorded). Some clones in this sample may be carry-over from other donors' samples. CDR3 amino acids: CASSEFFEDRGPNTEAFF. The CDR3 nucleotides are TGTGCCAGCAGTGAATTCTTTGAGGACAGGGGGCCGAACACTGAAGCTTTCTTT.